This TCR beta chain was sequenced for a study of shared clonotypes between healthy human individuals. Study overall: Those who served as donors were a couple of women and a few men between the ages of 18 and 49.

This clone appeared a single time. The study enrolled healthy HIV-negative adults without recent acute infections or vaccinations as donors. This CDR3 comprises 15 residues. Germline CDR1 reads LGHNA; CDR2 reads YNFKEQ. Trimming took 0 bases from V and 1 from J, leaving 9 bases between them. DNA from unsorted PBMC was sequenced on ten immunoSEQ deep assay plates. Source study methods: Quality scores were absent from the junction-only immunoSEQ sequences, so filtering differed. Clones were sequenced by immunoSEQ multiplex PCR, and TCRdb holds only the in-frame ones, with some missing. V and J calls and clone size are those listed in that table; D and trimming were worked out from the DNA. The sample lists hundreds of thousands of clones, 77% occurring once.

Material: PBMCs. The genes are TRBV4-2 and TRBJ2-5; the D gene is possibly TRBD2 (5 bases). This clonotype was obtained from a woman in her forties in good health. Some clones in this sample may be carry-over from other donors' samples. The CDR3 DNA reads TGTGCCAGCAGCCAAGAACCCGGGGTCCAAGAGACCCAGTACTTC. Translating it yields CASSQEPGVQETQYF.